This T cell receptor beta chain is drawn from a study of T-cell memory formation after mild COVID-19. Study outcomes and limitations: Pre-infection memory already had some responding clones, implying cross-reactive memory joined.

TCRdb itself ran the 5' RACE reads through MiXCR, one entry per CDR3 protein. The sample lists around 180,000 distinct CDR3 sequences, 16% occurring once. There are a few counts of this clonotype. What it recognizes is unknown. The CDR3 contains 15 residues. CDR1 is SGDLS and CDR2 is YYNGEE in the germline V gene. V lost 0 bases to trimming and J lost 4 bases; unmatched junction nucleotides: 5. This receptor was identified in an adult woman who had mild COVID-19 (a few samples of this study predate the infection). Cell type and time point are not known. What was sequenced was PBMCs or a T cell subset sorted from them (not recorded which). V usage is TRBV9 and J usage is TRBJ2-5; the match to TRBD2 covers 8 bases. The DNA of the CDR3 is TGTGCCAGCAGCGTAGAAATGAGCGGGGGAGAGACCCAGTACTTC. Protein: CASSVEMSGGETQYF.